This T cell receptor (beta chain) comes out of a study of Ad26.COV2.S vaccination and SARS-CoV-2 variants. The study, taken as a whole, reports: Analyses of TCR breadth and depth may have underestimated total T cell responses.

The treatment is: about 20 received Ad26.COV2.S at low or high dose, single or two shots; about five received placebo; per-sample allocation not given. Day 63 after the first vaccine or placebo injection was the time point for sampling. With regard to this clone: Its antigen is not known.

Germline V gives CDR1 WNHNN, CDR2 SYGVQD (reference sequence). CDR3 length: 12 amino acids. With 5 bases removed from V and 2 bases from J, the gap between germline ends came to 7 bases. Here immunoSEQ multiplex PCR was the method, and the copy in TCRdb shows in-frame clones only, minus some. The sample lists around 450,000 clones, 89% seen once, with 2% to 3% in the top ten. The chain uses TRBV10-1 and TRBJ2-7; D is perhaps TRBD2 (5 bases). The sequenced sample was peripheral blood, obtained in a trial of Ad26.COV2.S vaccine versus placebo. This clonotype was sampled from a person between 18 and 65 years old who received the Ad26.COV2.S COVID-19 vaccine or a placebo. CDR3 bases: TGCGCCAGCAGTCTCGGGGCCTACGAGCAGTACGTC. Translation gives CASSLGAYEQYV.